The table lists the clone carrying this T cell receptor (beta chain) with a count of one. This record comes from a study of CD8 T cells in Susac syndrome. Random-hexamer reverse transcription was applied to about 0.45 to 1 ug RNA. Using its own MiXCR run on the immunoSEQ multiplex PCR reads, TCRdb lists one record per CDR3 protein. In the table there are 330,000 or so distinct CDR3 sequences, almost 85% of which are singletons. Sequenced input: CD8+ T cells from PBMCs. The clonotype comes from a human donor with multiple sclerosis.

CDR3 coding DNA: TGTGCCACCAGCAGAGATCTAGGGAATCAGCCCCAGCATTTT. As protein: CATSRDLGNQPQHF. The chain combines TRBV15 with TRBJ1-5; D unresolved. CDR1 is LNHNV and CDR2 is YYDKDF in the germline V gene (reference sequence). Trimming removed 0 bases from V and 4 bases from J, with 7 bases in between. The CDR3 runs 14 residues.